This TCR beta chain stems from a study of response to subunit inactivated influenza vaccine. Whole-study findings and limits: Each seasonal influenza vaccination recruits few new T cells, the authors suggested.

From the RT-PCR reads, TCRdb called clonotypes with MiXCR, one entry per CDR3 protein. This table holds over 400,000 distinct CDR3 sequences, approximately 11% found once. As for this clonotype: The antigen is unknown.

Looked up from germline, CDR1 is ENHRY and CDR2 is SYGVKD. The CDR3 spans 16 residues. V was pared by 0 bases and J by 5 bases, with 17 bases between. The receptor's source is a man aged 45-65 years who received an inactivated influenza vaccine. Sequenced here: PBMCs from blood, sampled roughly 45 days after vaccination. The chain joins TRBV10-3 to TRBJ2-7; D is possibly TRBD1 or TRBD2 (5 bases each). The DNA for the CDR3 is TGTGCCATCAGTGAGTCGCGGGTCAGGGATGTGGACGAGCAGTACTTC. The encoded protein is CAISESRVRDVDEQYF.